Following are 20 T cell receptor beta chains from one sample sequenced in a study of OX40 agonist ivuxolimab in advanced cancers. Receptors were amplified or captured by the immunoSEQ multiplex PCR assay. Sourced from immuneACCESS, this table was stored by TCRdb with only in-frame sequences that have V and J called. A share of the clones is absent; for the studies checked, an unresolved V gene accounts for under half, and the remainder has no known explanation. This sample comprises 30,000 to 45,000 clones, about 88% of them detected only once. The ten largest clones add up to about 4.2% of the sample. The sequencing here drew on CD4+ or CD8+ T cells sorted from blood, taken in a trial of the OX40 agonist ivuxolimab. These receptors were taken from an adult with an advanced solid tumor such as melanoma, head and neck, liver or kidney cancer.

This clone appeared a single time. The chain employs TRBV2 and TRBJ2-3; possible D gene TRBD2, 6 bases. Looked up from germline, CDR1 is SNHLY and CDR2 is FYNNEI. The CDR3 consists of 16 residues. Trimming removed 4 bases from V and 3 bases from J, with 17 bases in between. CDR3 protein: CASSGMGGFMTDTQYF. In DNA, the CDR3 is TGTGCCAGCAGTGGCATGGGGGGATTTATGACAGATACGCAGTATTTT.

For the CDR3, the DNA is TGCAGCGTAAGGACAGGTGGGAGCTATGGCTACACCTTC. Translating it yields CSVRTGGSYGYTF. The V call is TRBV29-1, the J call TRBJ1-2; 7 bases fit TRBD1. Germline V gene sequence: CDR1 SQVTM, CDR2 ANQGSEA. This CDR3 region has 13 residues. The ends lost 6 bases at V and 4 bases at J; junction bases unmatched: 8.

Only one count was recorded for this clone. The chain recombines TRBV30 with TRBJ1-2, with D possibly being TRBD1 (6 bases). The CDR3 runs to 14 residues. The ends were cut back, 3 bases at V and 4 bases at J, with 15 bases in the middle. The germline V gene encodes CDR1 GTSNPN and CDR2 SVGIG (reference sequence). CDR3 amino acids: CAWRITGIIYGYTF. CDR3 DNA sequence: TGTGCCTGGAGAATAACAGGGATTATCTATGGCTACACCTTC.

The chain has TRBV7-8 and TRBJ2-1; tentatively, D is TRBD1 (5 bases). This CDR3 has 15 residues. Germline values: CDR1 SGHVS, CDR2 FQNEAQ. The V and J ends lost 4 bases and 0 bases respectively, with 10 bases between them. The CDR3 spells CASSSLRDSYNEQFF. The CDR3 DNA reads TGTGCCAGCAGCTCGCTCAGGGACTCCTACAATGAGCAGTTCTTC.

V and J are TRBV5-5 and TRBJ2-2; weak D call: TRBD1 (6 bases). The CDR3 has 15 amino acids. In germline, CDR1 is SGHKS, CDR2 YYEKEE (reference sequence). V lost 2 bases to trimming and J lost 3 bases, with 11 bases between them. The CDR3 DNA follows: TGTGCCAGCAGCTTTCAGGGGTCGCACACCGGGGAGCTGTTTTTT. As protein: CASSFQGSHTGELFF.

This clone showed up just a few times. The chain couples TRBV2 to TRBJ2-5, with D possibly TRBD2 on 6 matching bases. V gave up 7 bases and J gave up 1 base, with 10 bases separating them. The length of the CDR3 is 13 residues. Germline CDR1 reads SNHLY; CDR2 reads FYNNEI. CDR3 in DNA: TGTGCCAGCACACGGGACTTCCAAGAGACCCAGTACTTC. Protein sequence: CASTRDFQETQYF.

CDR3 region: CASSPETGGVDTQYF. The CDR3 nucleotides read TGTGCCAGTAGTCCAGAGACAGGGGGAGTAGATACGCAGTATTTT. V is TRBV19 and J is TRBJ2-3, with 9 nucleotides matching TRBD1. This CDR3 comprises 15 residues. J gave up 5 bases and V 5 bases, and 8 bases lay outside the gene matches. CDR1 is LNHDA, CDR2 SQIVND, per germline (reference sequence).

The chain recombines TRBV2 with TRBJ2-3; TRBD2 matches at 14 bases. Looked up from germline, CDR1 is SNHLY and CDR2 is FYNNEI. The CDR3 runs to 17 residues. With 5 bases clipped from V and 0 bases from J, the junction kept 4 bases outside the gene matches. The CDR3 DNA reads as TGTGCCAGCAGTCGGACTAGCGGGGGGACGAGCACAGATACGCAGTATTTT. It specifies CASSRTSGGTSTDTQYF.

V is TRBV18 and J is TRBJ2-1; TRBD2 agrees at 8 bases. CDR3 size: 14 residues. Germline assignment: CDR1 KGHSH and CDR2 LQKENI. Germline trimming cut 4 bases from V and 3 bases from J; bases unmatched to any gene: 2. CDR3: CASSLSGSYNEQFF. The CDR3 DNA sequence: TGTGCCAGCTCACTCAGCGGGAGCTACAATGAGCAGTTCTTC.

V usage is TRBV2 and J usage is TRBJ2-5, with 11 positions matching TRBD2. With 6 bases clipped from V and 5 bases from J, the junction kept 8 bases outside the gene matches. Per the germline V gene, CDR1 is SNHLY and CDR2 is FYNNEI. The CDR3 contains 15 residues. This chain's CDR3 is CASRPLAGGFETQYF. The CDR3 DNA is TGTGCCAGCAGGCCCTTAGCGGGGGGGTTCGAGACCCAGTACTTC. Based on the CDR3 plus reference TRBV2 and TRBJ2-5, the full variable domain is EPEVTQTPSHQVTQMGQEVILRCVPISNHLYFYWYRQILGQKVEFLVSFYNNEISEKSEIFDDQFSVERPDGSNFTLKIRSTKLEDSAMYFCASRPLAGGFETQYFGPGTRLLVL.

A single count supports this clone. The chain recombines TRBV9 with TRBJ2-1; D call uncertain. Germline V gives CDR1 SGDLS, CDR2 YYNGEE. Trimming cost V 4 bases and J 5 bases, with 10 bases left between them. The CDR3 spans 13 residues. The CDR3 DNA sequence: TGTGCCAGCAGCCCCCGCTCAAACAATGAGCAGTTCTTC. Encoded protein: CASSPRSNNEQFF.

V and J are TRBV30 and TRBJ2-7; D is unresolved. Germline V CDR1 and CDR2: GTSNPN, SVGIG (reference sequence). The CDR3 spans 11 residues. V was pared by 2 bases and J by 4 bases, with 6 bases between. CDR3 DNA sequence: TGTGCCTGGAGTCTAGGGTACGAGCAGTACTTC. Protein sequence: CAWSLGYEQYF.

This clone has just one count. The chain links TRBV5-1 to TRBJ1-4; D remains unclear. The V and J ends lost 4 bases and 2 bases respectively, with 9 bases between them. The CDR3 consists of 14 residues. Germline V CDR1 and CDR2: SGHRS, YFSETQ. The CDR3 coding sequence is TGCGCCAGCAGCCGTGGAGAGACTAATGAAAAACTGTTTTTT. Its translation: CASSRGETNEKLFF.

The CDR3 DNA sequence: TGTGCCAGCAGCTTCTCTAGCAGCACAGATACGCAGTATTTT. The encoded protein is CASSFSSSTDTQYF. The genes are TRBV5-5 and TRBJ2-3; perhaps TRBD2 as D (5 bases). Germline V gene lookup returns CDR1 SGHKS and CDR2 YYEKEE (reference sequence). Deletions cut 2 bases from V and 0 bases from J, with 7 bases between. This CDR3 has 14 amino acids.

This chain links TRBV19 with TRBJ1-5; weak D call: TRBD1 (6 bases). CDR1 and CDR2 (germline): LNHDA, SQIVND (reference sequence). With 3 bases removed from V and 0 bases from J, the gap between germline ends came to 9 bases. The CDR3 sequence is 15 residues long. Here the CDR3 reads CASSIVRGSNQPQHF. The CDR3, as DNA: TGTGCCAGTAGTATCGTCAGGGGTAGCAATCAGCCCCAGCATTTT. Combining the CDR3 with reference TRBV19 and TRBJ1-5 gives the whole variable domain DGGITQSPKYLFRKEGQNVTLSCEQNLNHDAMYWYRQDPGQGLRLIYYSQIVNDFQKGDIAEGYSVSREKKESFPLTVTSAQKNPTAFYLCASSIVRGSNQPQHFGDGTRLSIL.

There are a few counts of this clone. CDR3 region: CASRPLASSSYNEQFF. The CDR3 DNA is TGTGCCAGTAGGCCACTAGCCTCTAGCTCCTACAATGAGCAGTTCTTC. V is TRBV19 and J is TRBJ2-1; D is perhaps TRBD2 (6 bases). CDR1 is LNHDA, CDR2 SQIVND, per germline (reference sequence). This CDR3 is built from 16 residues. Trimming left V 6 bases short and J 0 bases short, with 15 bases between.

The chain employs TRBV25-1 and TRBJ2-7, with D perhaps TRBD1 or TRBD2 (6 bases each). Deletions cut 3 bases from V and 2 bases from J, with 11 bases between. Germline V gene sequence: CDR1 MGHDK, CDR2 SYGVNS. The CDR3 consists of 14 residues. The CDR3 nucleotides read TGTGCCAGCAGTGAGCAGGGGAGGACCTACGAGCAGTACTTC. Translated: CASSEQGRTYEQYF.

This clone was counted once. V and J are TRBV28 and TRBJ1-5, with D hard to call. This CDR3 contains 16 residues. The V and J ends lost 7 bases and 0 bases respectively, with 16 bases between them. Germline loops: CDR1 MDHEN, CDR2 SYDVKM. The CDR3 nucleotides are TGTGCCAGCACCCAGAGGGCGGGTAATAGCAATCAGCCCCAGCATTTT. Translation gives CASTQRAGNSNQPQHF.

This clone showed up just a few times. This chain connects TRBV30 to TRBJ1-1; 7 nucleotides match TRBD1. The V gene's germline CDR1 is GTSNPN and CDR2 SVGIG (reference sequence). CDR3 size: 13 residues. The V segment lost 1 base and the J segment 4 bases; nucleotides outside the gene matches: 3. The CDR3 protein is CAWSGQGATEAFF. CDR3 in DNA: TGTGCCTGGAGTGGACAGGGAGCCACTGAAGCTTTCTTT.

In this sample, this clone turned up once. V is TRBV7-9 and J is TRBJ1-1; D is possibly TRBD1 (5 bases). This CDR3 has 14 residues. Germline lookup yields CDR1 SEHNR and CDR2 FQNEAQ (reference sequence). V was clipped by 3 bases and J by 0 bases, with 8 bases between them. The CDR3 DNA is TGTGCCAGCAGCTTTAGACAGCTGAACACTGAAGCTTTCTTT. Protein: CASSFRQLNTEAFF.